The T cell receptor beta chain described here comes from a study of CXCR3-negative and CXCR3-positive naive CD8 T cells. General observations from the study: The TRB CDR3s that CXCR3-positive naive cells carried were more hydrophobic than those of CXCR3-negative naive cells.

This CDR3 has 13 amino acids. Germline CDR1 and CDR2: MNHEY and SVGAGI. Sorts that each held more than 250,000 cells were run in triplicate for every CD8+ T cell subset. A remark on this clonotype: What it binds is unknown.

The libraries of TRB cDNA were constructed through 5' RACE using UMI labels. TCRdb processed the 5' RACE reads again and assigns one entry to each CDR3 protein, with no DNA. The sample totals tens of thousands of distinct CDR3 sequences. Sequencing input: naive CXCR3+ CD8+ T cells from blood. As to subset: CD45RO-CCR7+CD27+CD95- naive CD8+ T cells expressing CXCR3 (TNR3+). The origin of this receptor is a human donor in good health. Some clones in this sample may be carry-over from other donors' samples. V and J are TRBV6-5 and TRBJ1-2; as DNA is missing, the TRBD1 call by TCRdb cannot be tested. CDR3 sequence: CASSPREPRGYTF.